This T cell receptor (beta chain) was sequenced during a study of shared T cell receptors in the human thymus. Germline V gives CDR1 SEHNR, CDR2 FQNEAQ (reference sequence). V was shortened by 8 bases and J by 1 base, with 14 bases between the two germline ends. The CDR3 runs to 14 residues. The assay was immunoSEQ multiplex PCR, and TCRdb's table has in-frame clones only and misses some. There are roughly 710,000 clones in the sample; 75% to 90% occur only once, and around 0.0094% lies in the top ten. The same specimen was also included in a second study, on human thymus T cells. That work contributes: From resections taken during corrective heart surgery, the thymus tissue was obtained. Both thymic and peripheral blood repertoires showed apparently biased V and J usage. What related research reported was that thymic repertoires overlapped highly among unrelated individuals.

The receptor was derived from a girl less than two years old with a congenital heart defect. Source material: thymocytes. V usage is TRBV7-9 and J usage is TRBJ1-1; possibly TRBD1 for D (5 bases). CDR3 sequence reads: CASFTAGGNTEAFF. In DNA, the CDR3 is TGTGCCAGCTTCACGGCGGGGGGGAACACTGAAGCTTTCTTT.